This T cell receptor (beta chain) originates from a study of OX40 agonist ivuxolimab in advanced cancers. Assay: immunoSEQ multiplex PCR; the TCRdb copy retains only in-frame clones and omits some. The data contain some 31,000 clones, approximately 89% of them seen just once; the ten biggest clones take up roughly a tenth. CDR1 is MNHEY, CDR2 SMNVEV, per germline (reference sequence). The V end was cut by 3 bases, the J end by 7 bases, with 13 bases between. CDR3 length: 14 residues. Patients were excluded for autoimmune disease history or systemic immunosuppression. The chain joins TRBV27 to TRBJ1-5; a possible D gene is TRBD1 (6 bases). Sequenced here: CD4+ or CD8+ T cells sorted from blood, sampled in a trial of the OX40 agonist ivuxolimab. This clonotype originated in an adult with an advanced solid tumor such as melanoma, head and neck, liver or kidney cancer. The CDR3 here is CASSFAGRGQPQHF. The CDR3 bases are TGTGCCAGCAGTTTTGCTGGCAGGGGACAGCCCCAGCATTTT.